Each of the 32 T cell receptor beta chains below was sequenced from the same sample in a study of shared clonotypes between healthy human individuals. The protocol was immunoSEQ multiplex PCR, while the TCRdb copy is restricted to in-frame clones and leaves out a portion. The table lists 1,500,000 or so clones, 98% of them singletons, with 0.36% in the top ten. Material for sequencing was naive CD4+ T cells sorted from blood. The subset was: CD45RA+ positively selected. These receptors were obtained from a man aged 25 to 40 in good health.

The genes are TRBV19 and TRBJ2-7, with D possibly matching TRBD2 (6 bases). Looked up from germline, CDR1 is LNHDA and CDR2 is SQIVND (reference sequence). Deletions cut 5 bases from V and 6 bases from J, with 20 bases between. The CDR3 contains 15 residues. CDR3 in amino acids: CASSWSRREGFEQYF. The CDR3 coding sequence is TGTGCCAGTAGTTGGAGTCGGAGGGAAGGGTTCGAGCAGTACTTC.

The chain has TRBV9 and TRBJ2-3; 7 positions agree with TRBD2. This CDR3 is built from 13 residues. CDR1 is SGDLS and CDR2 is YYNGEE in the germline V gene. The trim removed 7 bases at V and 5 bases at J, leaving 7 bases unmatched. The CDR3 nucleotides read TGTGCCAGCCAGCGGGAATGGGAAGATACGCAGTATTTT. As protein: CASQREWEDTQYF.

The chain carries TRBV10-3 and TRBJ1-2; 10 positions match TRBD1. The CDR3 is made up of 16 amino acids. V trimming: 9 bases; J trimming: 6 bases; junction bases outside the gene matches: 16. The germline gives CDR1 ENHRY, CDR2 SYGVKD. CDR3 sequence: CAIGGKTGGFADGYTF. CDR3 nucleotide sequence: TGTGCCATTGGGGGAAAGACAGGGGGCTTTGCGGATGGCTACACCTTC.

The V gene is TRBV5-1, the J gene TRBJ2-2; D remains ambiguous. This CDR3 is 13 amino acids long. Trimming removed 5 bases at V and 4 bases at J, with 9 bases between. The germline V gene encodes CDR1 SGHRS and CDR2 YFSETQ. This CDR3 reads CASSETATGELFF. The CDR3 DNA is TGCGCCAGCAGTGAAACTGCCACCGGGGAGCTGTTTTTT.

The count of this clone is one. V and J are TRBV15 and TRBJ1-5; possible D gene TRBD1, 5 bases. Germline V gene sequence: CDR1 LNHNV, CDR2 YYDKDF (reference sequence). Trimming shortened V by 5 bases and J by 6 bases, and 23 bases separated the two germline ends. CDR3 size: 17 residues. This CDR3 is CATSAEIVGAGGQPQHF. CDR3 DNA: TGTGCCACCAGCGCAGAGATAGTAGGGGCTGGGGGTCAGCCCCAGCATTTT.

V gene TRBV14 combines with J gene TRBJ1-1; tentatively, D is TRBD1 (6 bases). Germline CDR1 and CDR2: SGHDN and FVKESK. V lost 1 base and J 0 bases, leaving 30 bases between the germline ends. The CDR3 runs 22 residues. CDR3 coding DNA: TGTGCCAGCAGCCAAGGCCCCTACAGGGACGGTTTAGTCCCTAAGATGAACACTGAAGCTTTCTTT. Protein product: CASSQGPYRDGLVPKMNTEAFF.

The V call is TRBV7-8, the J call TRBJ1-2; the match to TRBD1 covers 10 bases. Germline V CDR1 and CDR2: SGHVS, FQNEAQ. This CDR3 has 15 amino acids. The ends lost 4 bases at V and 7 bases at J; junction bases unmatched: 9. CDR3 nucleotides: TGTGCCAGCAGCTCAGGACAGGGGGTGTTCTTTGGCTACACCTTC. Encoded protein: CASSSGQGVFFGYTF.

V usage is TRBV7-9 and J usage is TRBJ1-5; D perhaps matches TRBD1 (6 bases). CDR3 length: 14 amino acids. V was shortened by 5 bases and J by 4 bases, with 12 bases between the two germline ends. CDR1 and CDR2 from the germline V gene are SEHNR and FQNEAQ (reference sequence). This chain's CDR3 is CASSMGATNQPQHF. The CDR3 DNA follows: TGTGCCAGCAGCATGGGGGCGACTAATCAGCCCCAGCATTTT.

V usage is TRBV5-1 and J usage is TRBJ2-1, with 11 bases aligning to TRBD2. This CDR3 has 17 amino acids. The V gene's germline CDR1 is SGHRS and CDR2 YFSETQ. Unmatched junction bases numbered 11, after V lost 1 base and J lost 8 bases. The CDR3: CASSLKSTSGITDEQFF. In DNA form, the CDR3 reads TGCGCCAGCAGCTTGAAATCGACTAGCGGGATTACGGATGAGCAGTTCTTC.

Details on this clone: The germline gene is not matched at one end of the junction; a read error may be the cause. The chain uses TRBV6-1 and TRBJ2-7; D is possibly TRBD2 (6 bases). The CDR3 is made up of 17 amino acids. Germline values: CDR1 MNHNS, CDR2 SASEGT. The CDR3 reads CASIELVTGSSSYEQYF. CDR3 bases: TGTGCCAGCATTGAATTAGTCACCGGGAGCAGCTCCTACGAGCAGTACTTC.

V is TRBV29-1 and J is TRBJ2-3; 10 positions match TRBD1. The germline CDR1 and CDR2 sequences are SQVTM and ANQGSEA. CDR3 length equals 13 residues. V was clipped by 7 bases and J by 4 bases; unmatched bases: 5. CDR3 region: CSDRTGGADTQYF. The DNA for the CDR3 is TGCAGCGACCGGACAGGGGGGGCAGATACGCAGTATTTT.

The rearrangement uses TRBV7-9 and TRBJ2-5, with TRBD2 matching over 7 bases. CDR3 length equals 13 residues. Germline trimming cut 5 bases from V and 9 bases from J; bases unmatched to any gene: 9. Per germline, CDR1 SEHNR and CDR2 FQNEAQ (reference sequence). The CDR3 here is CASSHPTSWSQYF. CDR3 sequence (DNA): TGTGCCAGCAGCCACCCGACTAGCTGGTCCCAGTACTTC.

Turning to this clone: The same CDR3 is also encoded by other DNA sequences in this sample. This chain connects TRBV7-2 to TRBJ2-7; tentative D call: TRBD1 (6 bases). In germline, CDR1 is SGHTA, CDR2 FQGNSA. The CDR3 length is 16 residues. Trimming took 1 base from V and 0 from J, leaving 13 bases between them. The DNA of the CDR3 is TGTGCCAGCAGCTTAGTGGGGGCGAGGAGCTCCTACGAGCAGTACTTC. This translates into CASSLVGARSSYEQYF. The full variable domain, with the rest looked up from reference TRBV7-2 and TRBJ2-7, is GAGVSQSPSNKVTEKGKDVELRCDPISGHTALYWYRQSLGQGLEFLIYFQGNSAPDKSGLPSDRFSAERTGGSVSTLTIQRTQQEDSAVYLCASSLVGARSSYEQYFGPGTRLTVT.

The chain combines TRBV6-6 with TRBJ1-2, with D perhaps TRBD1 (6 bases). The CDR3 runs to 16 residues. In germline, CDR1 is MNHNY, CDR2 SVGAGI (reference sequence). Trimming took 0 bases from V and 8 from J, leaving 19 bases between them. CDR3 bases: TGTGCCAGCAGTTACTCCAGGACAGAGAGGCCTTGGGGCTACACCTTC. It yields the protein CASSYSRTERPWGYTF.

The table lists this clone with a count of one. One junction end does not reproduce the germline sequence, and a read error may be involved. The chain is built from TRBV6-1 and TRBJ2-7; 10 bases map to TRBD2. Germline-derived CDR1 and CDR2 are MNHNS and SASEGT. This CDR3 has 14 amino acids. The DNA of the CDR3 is TGTGCCAGCAATGAAGCGGGAGGGCCCTACGAGCAGTACTTC. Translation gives CASNEAGGPYEQYF.

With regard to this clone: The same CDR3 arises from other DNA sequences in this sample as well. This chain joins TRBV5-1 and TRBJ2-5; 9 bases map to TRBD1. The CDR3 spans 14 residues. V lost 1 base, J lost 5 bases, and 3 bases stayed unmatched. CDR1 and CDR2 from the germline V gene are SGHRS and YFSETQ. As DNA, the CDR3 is TGCGCCAGCAGCTTGACAGGGGGCGGGGAGACCCAGTACTTC. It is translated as CASSLTGGGETQYF.

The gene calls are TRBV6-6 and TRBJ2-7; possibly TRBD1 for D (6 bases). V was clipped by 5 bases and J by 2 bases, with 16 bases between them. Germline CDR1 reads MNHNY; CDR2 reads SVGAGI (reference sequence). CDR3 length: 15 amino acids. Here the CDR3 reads CASSLLQGAPYEQYF. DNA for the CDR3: TGTGCCAGCAGTCTGTTACAGGGAGCCCCCTACGAGCAGTACTTC.

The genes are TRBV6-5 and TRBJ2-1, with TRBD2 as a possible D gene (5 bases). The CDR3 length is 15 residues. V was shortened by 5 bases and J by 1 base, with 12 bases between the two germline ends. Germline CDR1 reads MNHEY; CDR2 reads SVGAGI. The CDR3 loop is CASSPVAISYNEQFF. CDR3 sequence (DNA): TGTGCCAGCAGTCCTGTAGCGATTTCCTACAATGAGCAGTTCTTC.

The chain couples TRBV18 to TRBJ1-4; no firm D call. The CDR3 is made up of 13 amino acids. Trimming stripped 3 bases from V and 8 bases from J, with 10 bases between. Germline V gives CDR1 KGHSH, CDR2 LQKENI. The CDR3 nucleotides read TGTGCCAGCTCACCCCTGGAACAGGAAAAACTGTTTTTT. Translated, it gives CASSPLEQEKLFF. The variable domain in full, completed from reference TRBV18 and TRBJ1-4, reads NAGVMQNPRHLVRRRGQEARLRCSPMKGHSHVYWYRQLPEEGLKFMVYLQKENIIDESGMPKERFSAEFPKEGPSILRIQQVVRGDSAAYFCASSPLEQEKLFFGSGTQLSVL.

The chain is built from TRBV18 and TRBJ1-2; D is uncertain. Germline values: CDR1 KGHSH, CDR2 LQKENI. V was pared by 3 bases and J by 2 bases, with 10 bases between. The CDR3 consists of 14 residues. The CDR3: CASSPGDQNYGYTF. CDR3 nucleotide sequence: TGTGCCAGCTCACCCGGAGATCAGAACTATGGCTACACCTTC. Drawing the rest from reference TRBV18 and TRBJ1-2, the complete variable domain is NAGVMQNPRHLVRRRGQEARLRCSPMKGHSHVYWYRQLPEEGLKFMVYLQKENIIDESGMPKERFSAEFPKEGPSILRIQQVVRGDSAAYFCASSPGDQNYGYTFGSGTRLTVV.

CDR3 region: CASSFTGSETDTQYF. The CDR3 nucleotides are TGTGCCAGCAGTTTCACCGGGAGTGAGACAGATACGCAGTATTTT. This chain joins TRBV28 and TRBJ2-3, with D possibly being TRBD2 (6 bases). The CDR3 is made up of 15 amino acids. Germline V CDR1 and CDR2: MDHEN, SYDVKM. With 3 bases removed from V and 3 bases from J, the gap between germline ends came to 13 bases.

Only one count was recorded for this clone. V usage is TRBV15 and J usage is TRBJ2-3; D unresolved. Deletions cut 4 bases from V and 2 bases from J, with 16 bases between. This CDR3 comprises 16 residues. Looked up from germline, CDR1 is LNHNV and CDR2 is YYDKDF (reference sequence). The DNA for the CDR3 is TGTGCCACCAGCAAATCGGTTAGTCTCCTCACAGATACGCAGTATTTT. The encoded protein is CATSKSVSLLTDTQYF.

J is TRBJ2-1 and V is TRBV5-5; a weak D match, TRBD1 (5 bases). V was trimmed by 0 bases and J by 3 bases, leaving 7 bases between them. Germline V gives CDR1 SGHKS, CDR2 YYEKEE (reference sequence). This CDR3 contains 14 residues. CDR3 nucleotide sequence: TGTGCCAGCAGCTTGGAACAGGACTACAATGAGCAGTTCTTC. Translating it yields CASSLEQDYNEQFF.

The CDR3: CASTTLTMGYTF. The DNA of the CDR3 is TGTGCCAGCACGACTCTAACTATGGGCTACACCTTC. The chain uses TRBV28 and TRBJ1-2; D unresolved. The CDR3 length is 12 residues. Germline lookup yields CDR1 MDHEN and CDR2 SYDVKM. V was pared by 7 bases and J by 8 bases, with 14 bases between.

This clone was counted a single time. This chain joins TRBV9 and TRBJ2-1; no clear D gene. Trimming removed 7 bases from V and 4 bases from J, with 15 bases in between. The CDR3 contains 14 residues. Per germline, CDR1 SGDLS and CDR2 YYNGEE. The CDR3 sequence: CASARIGYYNEQFF. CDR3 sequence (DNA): TGTGCCAGCGCCCGAATCGGTTATTACAATGAGCAGTTCTTC. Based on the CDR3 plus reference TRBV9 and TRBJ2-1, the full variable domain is DSGVTQTPKHLITATGQRVTLRCSPRSGDLSVYWYQQSLDQGLQFLIQYYNGEERAKGNILERFSAQQFPDLHSELNLSSLELGDSALYFCASARIGYYNEQFFGPGTRLTVL.

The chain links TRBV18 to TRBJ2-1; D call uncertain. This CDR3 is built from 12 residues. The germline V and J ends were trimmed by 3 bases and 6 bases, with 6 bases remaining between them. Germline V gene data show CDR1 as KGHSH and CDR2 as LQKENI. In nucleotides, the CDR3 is TGTGCCAGCTCACCCATATTCAATGAGCAGTTCTTC. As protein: CASSPIFNEQFF.

For the CDR3, the DNA is TGTGCCAGCAGTTCCCAATTTATAACTAGAATGGTCGGGGAGCTGTTTTTT. This gives the protein CASSSQFITRMVGELFF. V usage is TRBV28 and J usage is TRBJ2-2; perhaps TRBD2 as D (5 bases). V lost 4 bases, J lost 7 bases, and 22 bases lay in between. Per germline, CDR1 MDHEN and CDR2 SYDVKM. The CDR3 runs 17 residues.

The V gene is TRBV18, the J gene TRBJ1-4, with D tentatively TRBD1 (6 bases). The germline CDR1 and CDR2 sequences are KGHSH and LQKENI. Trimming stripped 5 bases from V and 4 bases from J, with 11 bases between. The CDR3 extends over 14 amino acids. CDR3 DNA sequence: TGTGCCAGCTCATACGACAGGCTTAATGAAAAACTGTTTTTT. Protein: CASSYDRLNEKLFF.

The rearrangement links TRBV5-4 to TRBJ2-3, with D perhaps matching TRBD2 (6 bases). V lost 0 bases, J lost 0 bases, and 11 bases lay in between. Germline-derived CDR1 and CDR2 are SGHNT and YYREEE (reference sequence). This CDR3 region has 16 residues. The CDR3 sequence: CASSLVADLSTDTQYF. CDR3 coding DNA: TGTGCCAGCAGCTTGGTAGCGGACCTTAGCACAGATACGCAGTATTTT.

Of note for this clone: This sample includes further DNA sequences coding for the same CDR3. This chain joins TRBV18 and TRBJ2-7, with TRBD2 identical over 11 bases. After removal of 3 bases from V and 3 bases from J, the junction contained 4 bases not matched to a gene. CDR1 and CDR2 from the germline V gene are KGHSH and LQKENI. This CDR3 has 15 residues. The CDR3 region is CASSPPTSGIYEQYF. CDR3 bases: TGTGCCAGCTCACCCCCGACTAGCGGGATCTACGAGCAGTACTTC.

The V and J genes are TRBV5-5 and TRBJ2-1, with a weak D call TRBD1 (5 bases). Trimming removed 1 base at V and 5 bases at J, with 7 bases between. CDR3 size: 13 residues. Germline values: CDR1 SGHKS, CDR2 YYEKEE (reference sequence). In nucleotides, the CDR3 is TGTGCCAGCAGCTTGTTAGGGGACAATGAGCAGTTCTTC. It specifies CASSLLGDNEQFF. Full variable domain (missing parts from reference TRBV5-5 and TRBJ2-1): DAGVTQSPTHLIKTRGQQVTLRCSPISGHKSVSWYQQVLGQGPQFIFQYYEKEERGRGNFPDRFSARQFPNYSSELNVNALLLGDSALYLCASSLLGDNEQFFGPGTRLTVL.

The CDR3 nucleotides are TGCGCCAGCGGAAAGACCGGGATTTCGAACACTGAAGCTTTCTTT. This gives the protein CASGKTGISNTEAFF. This chain joins TRBV5-1 and TRBJ1-1; D is uncertain. The germline V gene encodes CDR1 SGHRS and CDR2 YFSETQ. CDR3 size: 15 residues. V lost 7 bases, J lost 1 base, and 17 bases lay in between. The whole variable domain, remainder taken from reference TRBV5-1 and TRBJ1-1, is KAGVTQTPRYLIKTRGQQVTLSCSPISGHRSVSWYQQTPGQGLQFLFEYFSETQRNKGNFPGRFSGRQFSNSRSEMNVSTLELGDSALYLCASGKTGISNTEAFFGQGTRLTVV.